The rows below give T cell receptor beta chains drawn from one sample of a study of CD8+ T cells in alopecia areata. Profiled with immunoSEQ multiplex PCR; TCRdb holds only in-frame clones, not every one. The sample includes around 190,000 clones, roughly three fifths of them seen just once. Sample: CD8+ T cells sorted from blood. The receptors originated from a human donor in good health. CDR3s include the opening cysteine and the closing phenylalanine or tryptophan. D genes are given only for firm matches. The listing skips clone size in some rows; elsewhere it reads once, few, many or a size class.

j_call	d_call	clone_size	v_call	cdr3_nt	cdr3_aa
TRBJ1-6	NA	NA	TRBV23-1	TGCGCCAGCAGTCAGCAATTTTATGATGGACTGCCGAATTCACCCCTCCACTTT	CASSQQFYDGLPNSPLHF
TRBJ1-1	TRBD1	few	TRBV5-1	TGCGCCAGCAGGGGACAGGGGGCGTCGGGCACTGAAGCTTTCTTT	CASRGQGASGTEAFF
TRBJ2-5	NA	few	TRBV11-2	TGTGCCAGCAGCCTCGGACAGAGCCAAGAGACCCAGTACTTC	CASSLGQSQETQYF
TRBJ1-1	NA	NA	TRBV4-1	TGCGCCAGCAGCCAAGATCACCCCTTGAACACTGAAGCTTTCTTT	CASSQDHPLNTEAFF
TRBJ2-5	TRBD2	NA	TRBV14	TGTGCCAGCAGCCAAGAAGGGGCTAGCGGGGGCCCGTGGGAGACCCAGTACTTC	CASSQEGASGGPWETQYF
TRBJ2-5	NA	NA	TRBV5-6	TGTGCCAGCAGCGTGTACCAAGAGACCCAGTACTTC	CASSVYQETQYF
TRBJ2-2	NA	few	TRBV11-3	TGTGCCAGCAGCTTAGGGCTCACCGGGGAGCTGTTTTTT	CASSLGLTGELFF
TRBJ1-1	NA	few	TRBV19	TGTGCCAGTAGTTCGTTTTCGGACGGCTCGGGCACTGAAGCTTTCTTT	CASSSFSDGSGTEAFF
TRBJ2-3	TRBD2	NA	TRBV5-1	TGCGCCAGCAGCTCTCATAGCGGGGAAACGCAGTATTTT	CASSSHSGETQYF
TRBJ2-3	NA	NA	TRBV29-1	TGCAGCTTCCGGGTCCCATTCCTAGATACGCAGTATTTT	CSFRVPFLDTQYF
TRBJ2-7	TRBD1	NA	TRBV29-1	TGCAGCGTTGAGGAGGACAGGGGAGGTCCCTACGAGCAGTACTTC	CSVEEDRGGPYEQYF
TRBJ2-2	NA	NA	TRBV5-6	TGTGCCAGCAGTGAAGGGTCGCACACCGGGGAGCTGTTTTTT	CASSEGSHTGELFF
TRBJ1-1	TRBD1	few	TRBV29-1	TGCAGCGTGCGGACAGGGGGCGACCCTGAAGCTTTCTTT	CSVRTGGDPEAFF
TRBJ2-5	NA	few	TRBV4-1	TGCGCCAGCAGCCAAGATCGAGGACCGAGTGAGACCCAGTACTTC	CASSQDRGPSETQYF
TRBJ2-5	TRBD2	NA	TRBV10-3	TGTGCCATCAGTGAGGAAGTTAGCGGGGGGCTCCAAGAGACCCAGTACTTC	CAISEEVSGGLQETQYF
TRBJ2-5	NA	NA	TRBV19	TGTGCCAGTAGTATGGCCCACCCAGGGGAGACCCAGTACTTC	CASSMAHPGETQYF
TRBJ2-7	TRBD1	NA	TRBV5-6	TGTGCCAGCAGCTTAGTAGGGACAGGGTCCTACGAGCAGTACTTC	CASSLVGTGSYEQYF